This TCR beta chain derives from a study of T cells expressing NK-cell markers. Study details: Seven HCMV-seropositive donors and one seronegative donor made up the eight sequenced donors.

General study results and limits: CD8+ T cells in 5 or 6 donors included dominant NKG2C+ clonotypes at roughly 1.0-7.0%. These clonotypes, the leaders elsewhere, also led the CD3+CD56-NKG2C+ fraction in four donors.

Germline V gives CDR1 SNHLY, CDR2 FYNNEI. The CDR3 spans 14 residues. TCRdb re-analyzed the 5' RACE reads; it lists each CDR3 protein once, without DNA. The sample table includes some 340,000 distinct CDR3 sequences. In regard to this clonotype: Its cognate antigen is unknown.

This clonotype originated in a man aged 18 to 69 in good health. Sequencing used blood T cells: a sorted CD56 or NKG2C T cell subset, CD4+ or CD8+ T cells, or bulk PBMC T cells (not recorded which). The V and J genes are TRBV2 and TRBJ2-3; the TCRdb call, TRBD1, lacks DNA for checking. CDR3 sequence reads: CASSATRVADTQYF.